This passage covers 11 T cell receptor beta chains from one sample sequenced in a study of blood T cell repertoires in COVID-19. Clones were read by immunoSEQ multiplex PCR, and TCRdb kept only the in-frame ones, dropping some. The sample includes fewer than 250,000 clones, approximately 85% seen only once; the top ten take 3.5% to 4.5%. The specimen was peripheral blood. These receptors all come from a man in his fifties with acute or convalescent COVID-19.

The rearrangement uses TRBV3-1 (or the pseudogene TRBV3-2) and TRBJ1-5, with 7 bases fitting TRBD1. The CDR3 totals 18 residues. The germline V gene has CDR1 LGHDT and CDR2 YNNKEL (reference sequence). J was trimmed by 7 bases and V by 0 bases; bases with no gene match: 15. Here the CDR3 DNA reads TGTGCCAGCAGCCAAGAATTTCCGATGACAGGGTTAGGACAGCCCCAGCATTTT. Its protein is CASSQEFPMTGLGQPQHF.

CDR3 bases: TGTGCCAGCAGTTCCAGCGGGAGGGCAGTCTACGAGCAGTACTTC. Protein sequence: CASSSSGRAVYEQYF. The V call is TRBV7-9, the J call TRBJ2-7, with TRBD2 identical over 10 bases. Trimming cost V 6 bases and J 3 bases; bases outside gene matches: 8. CDR1 and CDR2 (germline): SEHNR, FQNEAQ (reference sequence). The CDR3 spans 15 residues.

The chain carries TRBV11-2 and TRBJ1-1; TRBD1 might be the D (5 bases). V dropped 3 bases and J dropped 1 base, with 9 bases sitting between them. Germline lookup yields CDR1 SGHAT and CDR2 FQNNGV. The CDR3 totals 14 residues. DNA of the CDR3: TGTGCCAGCAGCTTGGGAGGGGCGAACACTGAAGCTTTCTTT. This gives the protein CASSLGGANTEAFF.

V gene TRBV6-1 combines with J gene TRBJ1-4, with TRBD1 as a possible D gene (5 bases). The V gene lost 0 bases and the J gene lost 8 bases, with 13 bases spanning the gap. The CDR3 contains 15 residues. The germline V gene encodes CDR1 MNHNS and CDR2 SASEGT. DNA of the CDR3: TGTGCCAGCAGTGAAGCGGGCGGGGGTTGGGAAAAACTGTTTTTT. Its protein product is CASSEAGGGWEKLFF.

The chain is built from TRBV11-2 and TRBJ2-1, with 9 bases identical to TRBD2. V lost 4 bases, J lost 2 bases, and 12 bases stayed unmatched. The CDR3 contains 18 residues. Per the germline V gene, CDR1 is SGHAT and CDR2 is FQNNGV. Here the CDR3 reads CASSSGVAGVPTYNEQFF. The CDR3, as DNA: TGTGCCAGCAGCTCCGGGGTAGCGGGAGTCCCGACCTACAATGAGCAGTTCTTC. The full variable domain, with the rest looked up from reference TRBV11-2 and TRBJ2-1, is EAGVAQSPRYKIIEKRQSVAFWCNPISGHATLYWYQQILGQGPKLLIQFQNNGVVDDSQLPKDRFSAERLKGVDSTLKIQPAKLEDSAVYLCASSSGVAGVPTYNEQFFGPGTRLTVL.

J is TRBJ2-1 and V is TRBV5-4, with 11 bases matching TRBD2. The J segment lost 6 bases and the V segment lost 4 bases, leaving 12 bases of the junction unmatched. The CDR3 spans 17 residues. Germline CDR1 reads SGHNT; CDR2 reads YYREEE (reference sequence). The CDR3, as DNA: TGTGCCAGCAGCCGACAGGGTGGGACTAGCGGTCTCAATGAGCAGTTCTTC. It specifies CASSRQGGTSGLNEQFF. The entire variable domain, with the rest obtained from reference TRBV5-4 and TRBJ2-1, is as follows: ETGVTQSPTHLIKTRGQQVTLRCSSQSGHNTVSWYQQALGQGPQFIFQYYREEENGRGNFPPRFSGLQFPNYSSELNVNALELDDSALYLCASSRQGGTSGLNEQFFGPGTRLTVL.

This chain joins TRBV27 and TRBJ2-7; 8 bases align to TRBD1. The V and J ends lost 6 bases and 4 bases, in that order; junction bases with no gene match: 8. This CDR3 is 14 amino acids long. Looked up from germline, CDR1 is MNHEY and CDR2 is SMNVEV (reference sequence). CDR3 residues: CASSSTGAGYEQYF. The CDR3 nucleotides read TGTGCCAGCAGCTCGACAGGGGCGGGATACGAGCAGTACTTC.

V is TRBV5-1 and J is TRBJ2-7; D is possibly TRBD2 (5 bases). The V and J ends lost 0 bases and 2 bases respectively, with 9 bases between them. The CDR3 totals 14 residues. Germline V CDR1 and CDR2: SGHRS, YFSETQ. The CDR3 is CASSLGGKAYEQYF. Here the CDR3 DNA reads TGCGCCAGCAGCTTGGGAGGGAAGGCCTACGAGCAGTACTTC.

V is TRBV12-5 and J is TRBJ1-2, with 7 bases that match TRBD1. The CDR3 extends over 15 amino acids. Germline V gene lookup returns CDR1 LGHNT and CDR2 FRNRAP. V lost 2 bases to trimming and J lost 8 bases; unmatched junction nucleotides: 11. CDR3 amino acids: CASGLPLRTGAGYTF. The CDR3 DNA reads TGTGCTAGTGGTTTGCCCCTCCGGACAGGAGCCGGCTACACCTTC.

This chain joins TRBV11-2 and TRBJ1-3; D gene uncertain. Trimming took off 2 bases at V and 4 bases at J, with 6 bases between the two ends. This CDR3 is 13 amino acids long. The germline V gene encodes CDR1 SGHAT and CDR2 FQNNGV. CDR3: CASSLFGGNTIYF. The CDR3 DNA reads TGTGCCAGCAGCTTATTCGGGGGAAACACCATATATTTT.

The chain employs TRBV19 and TRBJ1-2; the match to TRBD1 covers 9 bases. CDR1 LNHDA and CDR2 SQIVND come from the germline V gene (reference sequence). With V trimmed by 5 bases and J by 7 bases, 8 bases remained unmatched. The CDR3 sequence is 14 residues long. The CDR3 loop reads CASSAGQGSVGYTF. The CDR3 DNA reads as TGTGCCAGTAGTGCCGGACAGGGGTCGGTTGGCTACACCTTC.